A single T cell receptor (beta chain) is shown here with its context. The antigen it recognizes is unknown. Base qualities are missing; no much larger clone stands one base away. TCRB and TCRAD loci were amplified from a standardized quantity of quality-controlled genomic DNA using the immunoSEQ multiplex PCR assay. The amplicons spanned the V(D)J region and were long enough to cover the CDR3 and allow V and J genes to be identified. The amplicons were sequenced on an Illumina platform via the commercial immunoSEQ service. Per the source publication's procedure: Primer bias and sequencing errors were corrected using previously described methods, and TCRAD and TCRB definitions followed the IMGT database. The repertoires were analysed using immunoSEQ Analyzer 3.0 and VDJTools for basic statistics, V/J segment usage, diversity estimates, rarefaction and pairwise overlap. To estimate diversity, the Chao1, ChaoE, Efron-Thisted, Shannon and inverse Simpson indices were applied, and diversity was also estimated on datasets down-sampled to the smallest sample. For repertoire overlap, CDR3 nucleotide sequence, V gene and J gene had to match strictly, and clustering was done by Jaccard-based multidimensional scaling. In TCRdb, the immuneACCESS table is reduced to in-frame sequences with V and J assigned. These tables do not hold every clone; where another copy was compared, an unresolved V gene accounts for under half, and the others remain unexplained. The V and J calls and clone size are taken from that table; D and trimming were inferred from the DNA. A total of some 120,000 clones appear in this sample, around 94% of them only once. The top ten hold around 0.025% of the sample.

From a lookup of the germline V gene, CDR1 and CDR2 are ENHRY and SYGVKD. The CDR3 sequence holds 16 residues, the cysteine and phenylalanine included. CDR3 DNA only is kept here, 48 bases in frame from base 1. V is cut by 3 bases and J by 0 bases, and the space between the germline ends is 15 bases. The thymus tissue came from surgical resects taken out during corrective cardiac surgery. In Finland, the donors were immunologically healthy infants who were having open corrective cardiac surgery for congenital heart defects. Thymocytes were released mechanically from tissue and stored at -70 °C as pellets of roughly 9-32 million cells. A QIAsymphony instrument was used to extract genomic DNA from frozen cell pellets. This entry comes from a study of human thymus T cells (TCRdb year 2020). General notes on the study: TCR alpha and beta repertoires from about 8 infant thymus samples and four related peripheral blood samples were characterized in the study. Donor ages ranging from roughly 6 to 244 days were recorded, and a handful of male and a couple of female infants were included in the cohort.

On the study overall, not on this receptor specifically: On average, roughly 810,000 unique TCRB clonotypes were obtained from thymus samples, compared with 75,000 to 90,000 from blood samples. The related research reported highly overlapping thymic TCR repertoires among unrelated individuals. Biased V and J gene segment usage appeared to be present in both thymic and peripheral blood repertoires.

The V and J genes are TRBV10-3 and TRBJ2-7, and the D gene may be TRBD1, 5 bases matching. This clonotype was sampled from a boy under two years old with a congenital heart defect but otherwise immunologically healthy. The sequencing sample was made of thymus tissue. The DNA sequence follows: TGTGCCATCAGTGAAAGGCAGGGCCATTACTCCTACGAGCAGTACTTC. Translated, it reads CAISERQGHYSYEQYF.